The following is a TCR beta chain sequence with its context. The data were obtained in a study of blood T cell repertoires in COVID-19. Study-wide context: The United States, Italy and Spain supplied acute and convalescent COVID-19 samples.

CDR1 and CDR2 from the germline V gene are MNHEY and SVGAGI. Trimming removed 7 bases at V and 3 bases at J, with 15 bases between. The CDR3 sequence is 14 residues long. Sequencing was performed with immunoSEQ multiplex PCR; in TCRdb, only in-frame clones are kept and a portion is missing. The data contain approximately 150,000 clones, around 84% of them singletons. The clonotype was recovered from a human donor in a cohort sampled during active COVID-19. V is TRBV6-5 and J is TRBJ1-1; a weak D match, TRBD1 (6 bases). Sequenced material: peripheral blood. In nucleotides, the CDR3 is TGTGCCAGCAAATGGGCCAGGGGTGACACTGAAGCTTTCTTT. Its protein is CASKWARGDTEAFF.